The present TCR beta chain was sequenced within a study of blood T cell repertoires in COVID-19. The repertoire was sequenced with immunoSEQ multiplex PCR; TCRdb's copy has only in-frame clones and lacks some. There are some 45,000 clones in the sample; 92% occur only once, and around 11% lies in the top ten. Germline V CDR1 and CDR2: MNHEY, SVGEGT. Trimming took 5 bases from V and 6 from J; bases not matched to a gene: 12. The CDR3 is 15 residues long. The sequence was obtained from a human donor in a cohort sampled during active COVID-19. This chain links TRBV6-2 or TRBV6-3 with TRBJ2-7; 8 positions match TRBD1. The material sequenced was peripheral blood. CDR3 sequence: CASSTPRTGPSEQYF. The CDR3 DNA sequence: TGTGCCAGCAGTACCCCCCGGACAGGGCCGAGCGAGCAGTACTTC.